Each of the 16 T cell receptor beta chains below was sequenced from the same sample in a study of T cells in Graves' hyperthyroidism and ophthalmopathy. TCR beta CDR3 regions were amplified from RNA. Using the HTBI primer set, a first-round RT-PCR was run on the TCR CDR3. TCRdb used MiXCR to reprocess the multiplex PCR reads, holding one entry per CDR3 protein. This sample yields a few hundred thousand distinct CDR3 sequences, of which less than 20% are seen a single time; just under 40% belongs to the top ten. The specimen sequenced was blood. Receptors originate from a man over 45 with Graves' ophthalmopathy.

CDR3 region: CASNASGIKNEQFF. In nucleotides, the CDR3 is TGTGCCAGCAACGCTAGCGGGATAAAAAATGAGCAGTTCTTC. The chain recombines TRBV12-3 or TRBV12-4 with TRBJ2-1; 9 bases map to TRBD2. CDR3 size: 14 residues. Germline trimming cut 7 bases from V and 7 bases from J; bases unmatched to any gene: 8.

This clonotype has more than one count but fewer than ten. The rearrangement uses TRBV28 and TRBJ2-7; 7 bases match TRBD2. The CDR3 contains 15 residues. After removal of 5 bases from V and 2 bases from J, the junction contained 9 bases not matched to a gene. CDR1 and CDR2 from the germline V gene are MDHEN and SYDVKM. This CDR3 is CASSLTAGIAYEQYF. DNA of the CDR3: TGTGCCAGCAGTCTAACAGCGGGAATCGCCTACGAGCAGTACTTC.

The CDR3 nucleotides are TGTGCCAGCAGTACCGGGACAGGGGCTTTTGGCTACACCTTC. It translates to CASSTGTGAFGYTF. The gene calls are TRBV2 and TRBJ1-2, with TRBD1 matching over 10 bases. The CDR3 length is 14 residues. CDR1 is SNHLY, CDR2 FYNNEI, per germline. V gave up 5 bases and J gave up 7 bases; unmatched junction bases: 7.

In this sample, this clonotype turned up many times. This rearrangement joins TRBV28 to TRBJ1-5; weak D call: TRBD1 (6 bases). Trimming cost V 3 bases and J 2 bases, with 14 bases left between them. Germline assignment: CDR1 MDHEN and CDR2 SYDVKM. The CDR3 length is 16 residues. CDR3 DNA: TGTGCCAGCAGTTTGGCGCGGGGGCGCGGCAATCAGCCCCAGCATTTT. Amino acids: CASSLARGRGNQPQHF.

This clonotype came up a few times. This chain joins TRBV5-5 and TRBJ2-1; TRBD2 agrees at 9 bases. The trim removed 5 bases at V and 0 bases at J, leaving 9 bases unmatched. Looked up from germline, CDR1 is SGHKS and CDR2 is YYEKEE (reference sequence). The CDR3 covers 17 residues. CDR3 in amino acids: CASSASSGILSYNEQFF. In nucleotides, the CDR3 is TGTGCCAGCAGTGCGTCTAGCGGGATCCTCTCCTACAATGAGCAGTTCTTC.

In this sample, this clonotype turned up many times. V usage is TRBV11-3 and J usage is TRBJ2-3; 10 bases fit TRBD1. Germline CDR1 and CDR2: SGHNT and YENEEA. The V and J ends lost 1 base and 4 bases, in that order; junction bases with no gene match: 2. This CDR3 has 15 residues. CDR3 bases: TGTGCCAGCAGCTTAGGGGGACAGGGGTCAGATACGCAGTATTTT. Protein sequence: CASSLGGQGSDTQYF.

This clonotype was detected once. The chain links TRBV12-3 or TRBV12-4 to TRBJ2-4; the match to TRBD2 covers 13 bases. This CDR3 spans 19 amino acids. With 7 bases clipped from V and 0 bases from J, the junction kept 12 bases outside the gene matches. CDR3 amino acids: CASTVTGTSGNLAKNIQYF. CDR3 coding DNA: TGTGCCAGCACCGTGACCGGGACTAGCGGGAATCTAGCCAAAAACATTCAGTACTTC.

The sample holds many counts of this clonotype. V gene TRBV7-9 combines with J gene TRBJ2-1, with D possibly matching TRBD2 (7 bases). Germline V lookup: CDR1 SEHNR, CDR2 FQNEAQ (reference sequence). This CDR3 is 15 amino acids long. V was shortened by 4 bases and J by 4 bases, with 14 bases between the two germline ends. The CDR3 spells CASSWGGTGYNEQFF. The CDR3 nucleotides read TGTGCCAGCAGCTGGGGGGGCACAGGGTACAATGAGCAGTTCTTC.

At least ten counts were recorded for this clonotype. The rearrangement joins TRBV5-1 to TRBJ2-7, with a weak D call TRBD1 (6 bases). The CDR3 length is 14 residues. Looked up from germline, CDR1 is SGHRS and CDR2 is YFSETQ. Trimming removed 1 base from V and 3 bases from J, with 11 bases in between. For the CDR3, the DNA is TGCGCCAGCAGCTTGACAGGGTATCTCTACGAGCAGTACTTC. Translation: CASSLTGYLYEQYF.

This chain connects TRBV12-3 or TRBV12-4 to TRBJ2-2; either TRBD1 or TRBD2 may fit D (5 bases each). Trimming cost V 2 bases and J 4 bases, with 8 bases left between them. This CDR3 is built from 14 residues. The CDR3: CASSLPGRTGELFF. The CDR3 DNA follows: TGTGCCAGCAGTTTACCGGGACGCACCGGGGAGCTGTTTTTT.

The sample holds many counts of this clonotype. The CDR3 reads CASSEALRGGANTGELFF. For the CDR3, the DNA is TGTGCCAGCAGTGAAGCGCTTCGGGGCGGGGCGAACACCGGGGAGCTGTTTTTT. The chain links TRBV2 to TRBJ2-2, with D perhaps matching TRBD2 (6 bases). Trimming stripped 0 bases from V and 0 bases from J, with 14 bases between. There are 18 residues in the CDR3. The germline CDR1 and CDR2 sequences are SNHLY and FYNNEI. The full variable domain, with the rest looked up from reference TRBV2 and TRBJ2-2, is EPEVTQTPSHQVTQMGQEVILRCVPISNHLYFYWYRQILGQKVEFLVSFYNNEISEKSEIFDDQFSVERPDGSNFTLKIRSTKLEDSAMYFCASSEALRGGANTGELFFGEGSRLTVL.

The rearrangement uses TRBV7-8 and TRBJ2-1; the match to TRBD2 covers 8 bases. Per the germline V gene, CDR1 is SGHVS and CDR2 is FQNEAQ. V shed 4 bases, J shed 0 bases, and the junction held 8 bases outside the gene matches. This CDR3 region has 17 residues. CDR3 residues: CASSSLAGLSSYNEQFF. In DNA, the CDR3 is TGTGCCAGCAGCTCGCTAGCGGGCCTTAGCTCCTACAATGAGCAGTTCTTC.

This clonotype was recorded at least ten times. J is TRBJ2-1 and V is TRBV5-1; 7 bases are shared with TRBD1. CDR1 and CDR2 from the germline V gene are SGHRS and YFSETQ. The CDR3 covers 13 residues. The ends lost 6 bases at V and 8 bases at J; junction bases unmatched: 8. Here the CDR3 reads CASNPGGEDEQFF. In DNA form, the CDR3 reads TGCGCCAGCAATCCAGGGGGAGAGGATGAGCAGTTCTTC.

This clonotype has a count of ten or more. The V gene is TRBV20-1, the J gene TRBJ2-7; 7 nucleotides match TRBD2. Per germline, CDR1 DFQATT and CDR2 SNEGSKA (reference sequence). The CDR3 has 13 residues. V gave up 5 bases and J gave up 3 bases; unmatched junction bases: 7. The CDR3 bases are TGCAGTGCTGTTCCGGGAGGCAGCTACGAGCAGTACTTC. As protein: CSAVPGGSYEQYF.

Comments on this clonotype: Given a much more abundant clone one base away, this may be a read error. The chain joins TRBV3-1 to TRBJ1-6; TRBD1 matches 10 bases. The CDR3 extends over 15 amino acids. Germline loops: CDR1 LGHDT, CDR2 YNNKEL (reference sequence). Written as DNA, the CDR3 is TGTGTCAGCAGCCCGACAGGGGGCGAGGGCTCACCCCTCCACTTT. The encoded protein is CVSSPTGGEGSPLHF.

The chain couples TRBV27 to TRBJ2-1; 9 nucleotides match TRBD2. V trimming: 1 base; J trimming: 5 bases; junction bases outside the gene matches: 12. Germline CDR1 reads MNHEY; CDR2 reads SMNVEV (reference sequence). The CDR3 is 18 amino acids. The CDR3: CASSLWSAGGGADNEQFF. CDR3 DNA sequence: TGTGCCAGCAGTTTATGGTCAGCGGGAGGAGGGGCGGACAATGAGCAGTTCTTC.